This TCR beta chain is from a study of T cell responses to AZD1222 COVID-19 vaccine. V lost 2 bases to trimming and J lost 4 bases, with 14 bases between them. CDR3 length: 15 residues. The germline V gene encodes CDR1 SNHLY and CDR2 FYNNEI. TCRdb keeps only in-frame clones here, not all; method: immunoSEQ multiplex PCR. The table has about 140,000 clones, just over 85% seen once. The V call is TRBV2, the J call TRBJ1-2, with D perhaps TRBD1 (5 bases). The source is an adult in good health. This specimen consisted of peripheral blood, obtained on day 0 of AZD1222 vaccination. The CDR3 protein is CASSEQGGPSYGYTF. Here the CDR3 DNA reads TGTGCCAGCAGTGAACAGGGTGGGCCCTCCTATGGCTACACCTTC.